Shown below are 20 T cell receptor beta chains from a single sample sequenced in a study of early T cells in non-severe SARS-CoV-2 infection. MiXCR was run by TCRdb on the 5' RACE reads, yielding one entry per CDR3 protein. The table records some 45,000 distinct CDR3 sequences, around 4.6% of them present only once. The sequenced sample was whole blood. These receptors came from an adult who was a healthcare worker with PCR-confirmed SARS-CoV-2 infection or an uninfected control (not recorded which).

This clonotype was seen at least ten times. This chain joins TRBV29-1 and TRBJ2-7; tentative D call: TRBD2 (7 bases). V was clipped by 0 bases and J by 2 bases, with 17 bases between them. The CDR3 sequence is 16 residues long. Germline V gene sequence: CDR1 SQVTM, CDR2 ANQGSEA. As DNA, the CDR3 is TGCAGCGTTGAAGACCCGGAGGGGGGACTACCCTACGAGCAGTACTTC. Its translation is CSVEDPEGGLPYEQYF.

This clonotype was observed at least ten times. At one of its ends the junction is not consistent with the germline gene, which may arise from a read error. The chain joins TRBV4-3 to TRBJ2-7; 12 bases are a match to TRBD1. CDR1 and CDR2 from the germline V gene are LGHNA and YSLEER. This CDR3 spans 15 amino acids. CDR3 residues: CASRQGTGGGYEQYF. The CDR3 DNA sequence: TGCGCCAGCAGACAAGGGACAGGGGGCGGCTACGAGCAGTACTTC.

The sample holds many counts of this clonotype. The chain combines TRBV30 with TRBJ1-3; D is undetermined. In germline, CDR1 is GTSNPN, CDR2 SVGIG (reference sequence). This CDR3 is 13 amino acids long. Trimming left V 3 bases short and J 0 bases short, with 6 bases between. The CDR3 loop reads CAWRGLSGNTIYF. As DNA, the CDR3 is TGTGCCTGGAGAGGGCTCTCTGGAAACACCATATATTTT.

Ten or more counts support this clonotype. This sequence joins TRBV10-1 and TRBJ2-7; unclear D gene. The CDR3 is 14 residues long. V lost 3 bases and J 7 bases, leaving 16 bases between the germline ends. Germline loops: CDR1 WNHNN, CDR2 SYGVQD (reference sequence). This CDR3 is CASSESVEEGEQYF. In DNA, the CDR3 is TGCGCCAGCAGTGAAAGCGTCGAGGAAGGGGAGCAGTACTTC.

At least ten counts were recorded for this clonotype. The genes are TRBV9 and TRBJ2-3; D remains ambiguous. This CDR3 region has 13 residues. The V end lost 0 bases, the J end lost 10 bases, and 12 bases lay between the germline ends. The germline V gene encodes CDR1 SGDLS and CDR2 YYNGEE. The CDR3 reads CASSVDLLGAQYF. Written as DNA, the CDR3 is TGTGCCAGCAGCGTAGACCTCCTAGGCGCGCAGTATTTT.

This clonotype has at least ten counts. The chain couples TRBV30 to TRBJ1-2; possible D gene TRBD1, 5 bases. The CDR3 sequence is 15 residues long. With 0 bases removed from V and 4 bases from J, the gap between germline ends came to 15 bases. Germline CDR1 GTSNPN, CDR2 SVGIG (reference sequence). The CDR3 sequence is CAWSVSGVGGYGYTF. CDR3 bases: TGTGCCTGGAGTGTATCGGGGGTAGGCGGCTATGGCTACACCTTC.

This clonotype is labeled as medium-sized. The CDR3 DNA follows: TGTGCCAGCAGCGTCCCTGGACAACAATATCCCCATGGCTACACCTTC. Translated: CASSVPGQQYPHGYTF. The chain links TRBV9 to TRBJ1-2; a possible D gene is TRBD1 (5 bases). Trimming removed 2 bases at V and 6 bases at J, with 20 bases between. CDR3 length: 16 residues. Germline assignment: CDR1 SGDLS and CDR2 YYNGEE.

At least ten counts were recorded for this clonotype. The gene calls are TRBV10-2 and TRBJ2-2; tentatively, D is TRBD1 or TRBD2 (5 bases each). This CDR3 spans 15 amino acids. V lost 7 bases, J lost 0 bases, and 12 bases lay in between. In germline, CDR1 is WSHSY, CDR2 SAAADI. The chain's CDR3 is CASTKRGANTGELFF. DNA for the CDR3: TGCGCCAGCACTAAAAGGGGAGCGAACACCGGGGAGCTGTTTTTT.

This clonotype was picked up many times. The V and J genes are TRBV29-1 and TRBJ2-7; no firm D call. V lost 3 bases and J lost 3, with 9 bases in between. This CDR3 is 12 amino acids long. Per germline, CDR1 SQVTM and CDR2 ANQGSEA. The CDR3 region has the DNA TGCAGCGTTGATGGGATAAACTACGAGCAGTACTTC. It yields the protein CSVDGINYEQYF.

This clonotype was counted ten times or more. This rearrangement joins TRBV20-1 to TRBJ2-1; TRBD2 matches at 7 bases. Germline lookup yields CDR1 DFQATT and CDR2 SNEGSKA (reference sequence). V lost 3 bases and J lost 2; bases outside the gene matches: 7. CDR3 length: 15 amino acids. This CDR3 is CSARVELAAYNEQFF. The CDR3 nucleotides are TGCAGTGCTAGGGTTGAGCTAGCGGCCTACAATGAGCAGTTCTTC.

The sample holds many counts of this clonotype. The V gene is TRBV6-1, the J gene TRBJ1-5, with TRBD1 matching 9 bases. Trimming took 10 bases from V and 7 from J; bases not matched to a gene: 8. Germline V gene sequence: CDR1 MNHNS, CDR2 SASEGT. The CDR3 runs 13 residues. Here the CDR3 reads CATWTGDGQPQHF. DNA for the CDR3: TGTGCCACCTGGACAGGGGATGGGCAGCCCCAGCATTTT.

This clonotype was detected a few times. The chain uses TRBV27 and TRBJ1-4; D call uncertain. Germline lookup yields CDR1 MNHEY and CDR2 SMNVEV (reference sequence). With 5 bases removed from V and 7 bases from J, the gap between germline ends came to 8 bases. CDR3 length equals 12 residues. CDR3 region: CASSPPSEKLFF. CDR3 nucleotide sequence: TGTGCCAGCAGTCCCCCGAGTGAAAAACTGTTTTTT.

Judged by abundance, this clonotype is medium-sized. The CDR3, as DNA: TGTGCCAGCAGTTACAGGGACACCGGGGAGCTGTTTTTT. Translating it yields CASSYRDTGELFF. The chain has TRBV6-2 or TRBV6-3 and TRBJ2-2, with D hard to call. Trimming took 2 bases from V and 3 from J, leaving 4 bases between them. The germline V gene has CDR1 MNHEY and CDR2 SVGEGT. CDR3 length equals 13 residues.

The chain uses TRBV4-3 and TRBJ2-2, with TRBD1 matching 9 bases. In germline, CDR1 is LGHNA, CDR2 YSLEER. V was pared by 0 bases and J by 4 bases, with 6 bases of the junction left unmatched. The CDR3 is 17 residues long. CDR3 region: CASSQDGSDRGTGELFF. Here the CDR3 DNA reads TGCGCCAGCAGCCAAGATGGGTCGGACAGGGGCACCGGGGAGCTGTTTTTT.

Ten or more counts support this clonotype. This sequence joins TRBV29-1 and TRBJ1-1; no clear D. CDR1 SQVTM and CDR2 ANQGSEA come from the germline V gene. Deletions cut 4 bases from V and 1 base from J, with 7 bases between. The CDR3 consists of 12 residues. CDR3 in DNA: TGCAGCGTTGGGCAATCGAACACTGAAGCTTTCTTT. This gives the protein CSVGQSNTEAFF.

This clonotype was detected many times. The genes are TRBV20-1 and TRBJ2-1, with 9 positions matching TRBD2. This CDR3 is 16 amino acids long. The V gene's germline CDR1 is DFQATT and CDR2 SNEGSKA (reference sequence). The V segment lost 3 bases and the J segment 6 bases; nucleotides outside the gene matches: 12. CDR3 in DNA: TGCAGTGCTAGCGGGTGGTATGGAGCGGGGGGCAATGAGCAGTTCTTC. As protein: CSASGWYGAGGNEQFF.

This clonotype was found many times. The J gene is TRBJ1-1, the V gene TRBV2, with 7 positions matching TRBD1. Germline V gene sequence: CDR1 SNHLY, CDR2 FYNNEI. The CDR3 runs to 14 residues. V was clipped by 4 bases and J by 4 bases; unmatched bases: 6. The CDR3 DNA follows: TGTGCCAGCAGTGGACAGGGAACGGGCACTGAAGCTTTCTTT. Translated: CASSGQGTGTEAFF.

This clonotype was found many times. This chain uses TRBV5-1 with TRBJ2-7, with D maybe TRBD2 (5 bases). This CDR3 is 13 amino acids long. V dropped 3 bases and J dropped 2 bases, with 9 bases sitting between them. Looked up from germline, CDR1 is SGHRS and CDR2 is YFSETQ. The CDR3 loop is CASSSTRTYEQYF. CDR3 nucleotide sequence: TGCGCCAGCAGCTCAACTAGAACCTACGAGCAGTACTTC.

This clonotype came up a few times. The chain couples TRBV7-3 to TRBJ1-2; 8 bases match TRBD1. The CDR3 runs 13 residues. V dropped 5 bases and J dropped 5; count of bases not matched to a gene: 4. Germline CDR1 is SGHTA and CDR2 is FQGTGA. The CDR3 sequence is CASSPGQAYGYTF. CDR3 nucleotides: TGTGCCAGCAGCCCGGGACAGGCGTATGGCTACACCTTC.

Many counts were recorded for this clonotype. The chain recombines TRBV5-5 with TRBJ1-6; possibly TRBD1 for D (6 bases). Trimming took 3 bases from V and 2 from J, leaving 6 bases between them. The CDR3 has 14 residues. Looked up from germline, CDR1 is SGHKS and CDR2 is YYEKEE (reference sequence). The CDR3 coding sequence is TGTGCCAGCAGCTGGACAGCCTATAATTCACCCCTCCACTTT. Protein sequence: CASSWTAYNSPLHF.